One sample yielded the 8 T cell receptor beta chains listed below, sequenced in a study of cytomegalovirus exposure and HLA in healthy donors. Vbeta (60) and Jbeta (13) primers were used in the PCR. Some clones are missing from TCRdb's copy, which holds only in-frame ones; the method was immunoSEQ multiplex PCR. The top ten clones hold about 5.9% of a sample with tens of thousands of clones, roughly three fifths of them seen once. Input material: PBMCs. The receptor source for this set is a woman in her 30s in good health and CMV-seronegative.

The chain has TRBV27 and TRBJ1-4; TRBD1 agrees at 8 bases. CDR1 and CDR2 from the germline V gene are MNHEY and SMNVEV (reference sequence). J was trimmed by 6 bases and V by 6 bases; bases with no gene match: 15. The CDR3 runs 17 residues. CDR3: CASRTRTGSFRDEKLFF. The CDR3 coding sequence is TGTGCCAGCAGGACACGGACAGGGTCATTCCGGGATGAAAAACTGTTTTTT.

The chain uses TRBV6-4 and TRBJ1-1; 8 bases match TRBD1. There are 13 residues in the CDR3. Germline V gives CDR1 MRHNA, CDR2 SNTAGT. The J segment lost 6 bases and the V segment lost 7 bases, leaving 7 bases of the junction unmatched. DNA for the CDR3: TGTGCCAGCAAGGACAGGGATTTGTCTGAAGCTTTCTTT. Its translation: CASKDRDLSEAFF.

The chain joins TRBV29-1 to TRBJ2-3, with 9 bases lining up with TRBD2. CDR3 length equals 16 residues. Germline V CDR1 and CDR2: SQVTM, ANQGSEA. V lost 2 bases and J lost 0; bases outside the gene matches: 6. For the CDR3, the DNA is TGCAGCGTTGAAACCCTAGCGGGACTTAGCACAGATACGCAGTATTTT. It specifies CSVETLAGLSTDTQYF.

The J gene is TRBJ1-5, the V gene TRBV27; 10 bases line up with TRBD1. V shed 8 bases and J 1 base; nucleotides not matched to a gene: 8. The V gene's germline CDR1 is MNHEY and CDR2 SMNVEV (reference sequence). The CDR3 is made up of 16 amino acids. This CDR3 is CASVARGQGSNQPQHF. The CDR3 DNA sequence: TGTGCCAGCGTTGCGCGGGGACAGGGGAGCAATCAGCCCCAGCATTTT.

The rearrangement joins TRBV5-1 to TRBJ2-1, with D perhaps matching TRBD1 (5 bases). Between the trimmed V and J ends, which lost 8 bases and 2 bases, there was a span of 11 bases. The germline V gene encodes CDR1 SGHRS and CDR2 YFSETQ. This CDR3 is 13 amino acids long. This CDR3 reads CASAGPPYNEQFF. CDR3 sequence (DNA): TGCGCCAGTGCAGGGCCCCCCTACAATGAGCAGTTCTTC.

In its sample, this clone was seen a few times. The CDR3 DNA is TGTGCCAGCAGCCCACTGGGGGGCGGGGGGGCAGATACGCAGTATTTT. Protein product: CASSPLGGGGADTQYF. This chain connects TRBV11-2 to TRBJ2-3, with 9 bases that match TRBD2. The CDR3 runs 16 residues. J lost 4 bases, V lost 5 bases, and 10 bases had no gene match. Germline-derived CDR1 and CDR2 are SGHAT and FQNNGV. The full variable domain, with the rest looked up from reference TRBV11-2 and TRBJ2-3, is EAGVAQSPRYKIIEKRQSVAFWCNPISGHATLYWYQQILGQGPKLLIQFQNNGVVDDSQLPKDRFSAERLKGVDSTLKIQPAKLEDSAVYLCASSPLGGGGADTQYFGPGTRLTVL.

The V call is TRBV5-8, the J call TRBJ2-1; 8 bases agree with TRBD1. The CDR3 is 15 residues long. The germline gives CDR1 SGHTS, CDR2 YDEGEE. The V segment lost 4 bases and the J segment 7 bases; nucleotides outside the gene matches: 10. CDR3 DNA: TGTGCCAGCAGCCGGGGGACAGGCCGTGGGAATGAGCAGTTCTTC. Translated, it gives CASSRGTGRGNEQFF.

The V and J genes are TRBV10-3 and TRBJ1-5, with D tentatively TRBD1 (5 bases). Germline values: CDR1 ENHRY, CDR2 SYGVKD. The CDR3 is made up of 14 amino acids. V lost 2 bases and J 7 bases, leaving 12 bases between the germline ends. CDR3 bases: TGTGCCATCAGTGAGGGGGGAGGGAACCAGCCCCAGCATTTT. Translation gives CAISEGGGNQPQHF.